The clone carrying this T cell receptor beta chain was seen repeatedly, ten times or more. Antigen: not known. These data are taken from a study of T cells in Graves' hyperthyroidism and ophthalmopathy. Overall study findings and caveats: Most thyroid clonotypes with frequency above 0.001 were detected in blood.

The V end was cut by 3 bases, the J end by 1 base, with 7 bases between. This CDR3 is 13 amino acids long. Looked up from germline, CDR1 is SGHDN and CDR2 is FVKESK. Any symptoms of ophthalmopathy came after the first hyperthyroidism diagnosis, from which the blood sample dates. Template material for amplifying TCR beta CDR3 regions consisted of RNA transcripts. A first-round RT-PCR of the TCR CDR3 used the HTBI primer set. TCRdb processed the multiplex PCR reads anew with MiXCR; each CDR3 protein has one entry. The table has approximately 270,000 distinct CDR3 sequences, 14% to 15% seen once. This sequence joins TRBV14 and TRBJ2-7; D gene uncertain. The sequenced sample consisted of blood. This TCR came from a woman aged 40 to 55 with Graves' hyperthyroidism that later progressed to Graves' ophthalmopathy. This chain's CDR3 is CASSHWVSYEQYF. The CDR3 DNA sequence: TGTGCCAGCAGCCACTGGGTATCCTACGAGCAGTACTTC.